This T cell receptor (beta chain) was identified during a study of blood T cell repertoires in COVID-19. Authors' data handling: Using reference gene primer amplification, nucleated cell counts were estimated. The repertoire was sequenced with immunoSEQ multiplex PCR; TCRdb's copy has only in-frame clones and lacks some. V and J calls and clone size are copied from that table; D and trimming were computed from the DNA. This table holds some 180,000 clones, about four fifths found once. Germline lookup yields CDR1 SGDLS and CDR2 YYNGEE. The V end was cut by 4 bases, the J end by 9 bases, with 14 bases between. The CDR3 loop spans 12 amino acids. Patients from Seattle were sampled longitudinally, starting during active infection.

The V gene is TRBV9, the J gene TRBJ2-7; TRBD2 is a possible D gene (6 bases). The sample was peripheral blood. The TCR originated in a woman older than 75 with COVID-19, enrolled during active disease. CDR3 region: CASSSGGLSQYF. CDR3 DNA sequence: TGTGCCAGCAGCTCAGGAGGGTTGTCGCAGTACTTC.